One sample yielded the 15 T cell receptor beta chains listed below, sequenced in a study of early T cells in non-severe SARS-CoV-2 infection. TCRdb processed the 5' RACE reads anew with MiXCR; each CDR3 protein has one entry. The sample has about 56,000 distinct CDR3 sequences; 10% to 15% are singletons. The sequenced sample consisted of whole blood. These receptors were taken from an adult who was a healthcare worker with PCR-confirmed SARS-CoV-2 infection or an uninfected control (not recorded which).

This clonotype was seen ten or more times. The genes are TRBV10-3 and TRBJ2-7; D assignment may be TRBD1 or TRBD2 (6 bases each). Germline V gene data show CDR1 as ENHRY and CDR2 as SYGVKD. Between the trimmed V and J ends, which lost 2 bases and 3 bases, there was a span of 17 bases. This CDR3 spans 16 amino acids. The CDR3 sequence is CAISERGGSSFYEQYF. The DNA for the CDR3 is TGTGCCATCAGTGAGAGAGGGGGGAGTTCGTTCTACGAGCAGTACTTC.

This clonotype was found a few times. The genes are TRBV29-1 and TRBJ1-4; 8 bases agree with TRBD1. The CDR3 contains 13 residues. Unmatched junction bases numbered 8, after V lost 6 bases and J lost 8 bases. Looked up from germline, CDR1 is SQVTM and CDR2 is ANQGSEA. CDR3 nucleotide sequence: TGCAGCGTAGGACAGGGCCCTAGAGAAAAACTGTTTTTT. This gives the protein CSVGQGPREKLFF.

This clonotype appeared many times. The genes are TRBV5-1 and TRBJ2-1, with TRBD2 identical over 13 bases. Germline CDR1 SGHRS, CDR2 YFSETQ. The CDR3 runs to 17 residues. Unmatched junction bases numbered 11, after V lost 1 base and J lost 10 bases. CDR3: CASSLSTSGRASGEQFF. In nucleotides, the CDR3 is TGCGCCAGCAGCTTGTCAACTAGCGGGAGGGCATCGGGCGAGCAGTTCTTC.

The J gene is TRBJ2-1, the V gene TRBV5-4; 8 bases match TRBD2. This CDR3 spans 15 amino acids. V lost 0 bases and J lost 6; bases outside the gene matches: 5. Germline V gene sequence: CDR1 SGHNT, CDR2 YYREEE (reference sequence). The CDR3 coding sequence is TGTGCCAGCAGCTTGGGGACTAGCTTCGGCAATGAGCAGTTCTTC. Translating gives CASSLGTSFGNEQFF.

This clonotype appeared many times. The chain carries TRBV12-3 or TRBV12-4 and TRBJ2-1, with 8 bases lining up with TRBD1. The CDR3 contains 11 residues. J lost 15 bases, V lost 5 bases, and 6 bases had no gene match. The CDR3 nucleotides read TGTGCCAGCAGTCTAGGACAGGGATCGTTCTTC. Protein: CASSLGQGSFF.

This clonotype appeared a few times. The chain recombines TRBV24-1 with TRBJ2-3, with D perhaps TRBD2 (6 bases). Trimming took off 2 bases at V and 2 bases at J, with 10 bases between the two ends. This CDR3 is 15 amino acids long. Germline-derived CDR1 and CDR2 are KGHDR and SFDVKD. CDR3 DNA sequence: TGTGCCACCAGTGATTATAGCGGTACCACAGATACGCAGTATTTT. Its protein is CATSDYSGTTDTQYF.

This clonotype was picked up many times. The V and J genes are TRBV12-3 or TRBV12-4 and TRBJ2-4, with D unclear. V gave up 0 bases and J gave up 7 bases, with 10 bases separating them. The CDR3 has 14 amino acids. The CDR3 spells CASSLAPVVNIQYF. The CDR3 nucleotides are TGTGCCAGCAGTTTAGCCCCAGTCGTGAACATTCAGTACTTC.

This clonotype was seen many times. J is TRBJ2-1 and V is TRBV6-4; 8 bases map to TRBD1. Germline CDR1 and CDR2: MRHNA and SNTAGT. The CDR3 is 15 amino acids. V lost 8 bases and J lost 8; bases outside the gene matches: 14. CDR3 region: CASSMEGTGTDEQFF. CDR3 nucleotide sequence: TGTGCCAGCTCCATGGAGGGGACAGGAACTGATGAGCAGTTCTTC.

V usage is TRBV7-8 and J usage is TRBJ2-3, with a possible D match to TRBD1 (6 bases). V lost 4 bases to trimming and J lost 4 bases, with 18 bases between them. CDR3 length equals 16 residues. Germline V gene lookup returns CDR1 SGHVS and CDR2 FQNEAQ. Here the CDR3 reads CASSSDCRGEADTQYF. The DNA of the CDR3 is TGTGCCAGCAGCTCGGACTGCAGGGGTGAGGCAGATACGCAGTATTTT.

This clonotype was recorded at least ten times. V and J are TRBV7-3 and TRBJ2-4; TRBD2 might be the D (5 bases). The CDR3 consists of 15 residues. Trimming took off 3 bases at V and 1 base at J, with 10 bases between the two ends. Germline V CDR1 and CDR2: SGHTA, FQGTGA. The CDR3 DNA reads TGTGCCAGCAGCTTGTCAGGCGGGGCCAAAAACATTCAGTACTTC. The encoded protein is CASSLSGGAKNIQYF.

The chain carries TRBV7-2 and TRBJ1-6; no clear D gene. CDR3 size: 13 residues. CDR1 is SGHTA, CDR2 FQGNSA, per germline. V was shortened by 5 bases and J by 11 bases, with 13 bases between the two germline ends. The DNA of the CDR3 is TGTGCCAGCAGCCCTGCCGGTTGGCCACCCCTCCACTTT. Translation: CASSPAGWPPLHF.

This clonotype was observed at least ten times. The chain couples TRBV3-1 to TRBJ2-1; 8 nucleotides align to TRBD2. This CDR3 has 18 amino acids. From germline, CDR1 is LGHDT and CDR2 YNNKEL (reference sequence). The V and J ends lost 4 bases and 7 bases, in that order; junction bases with no gene match: 18. CDR3 protein: CASSPITDGRALGNEQFF. CDR3 nucleotides: TGTGCCAGCAGCCCCATTACCGACGGGAGGGCCCTCGGGAATGAGCAGTTCTTC.

Many counts were recorded for this clonotype. The chain employs TRBV5-1 and TRBJ2-7; the D gene is possibly TRBD2 (6 bases). V lost 0 bases and J 1 base, leaving 8 bases between the germline ends. The CDR3 spans 14 residues. Germline CDR1 SGHRS, CDR2 YFSETQ. This chain's CDR3 is CASSLDRESYEQYF. The CDR3 region has the DNA TGCGCCAGCAGCTTGGACCGGGAGTCCTACGAGCAGTACTTC. Combining the CDR3 with reference TRBV5-1 and TRBJ2-7 gives the whole variable domain KAGVTQTPRYLIKTRGQQVTLSCSPISGHRSVSWYQQTPGQGLQFLFEYFSETQRNKGNFPGRFSGRQFSNSRSEMNVSTLELGDSALYLCASSLDRESYEQYFGPGTRLTVT.

The table lists this clonotype with many counts. The V call is TRBV5-1, the J call TRBJ1-1; D unresolved. This CDR3 has 16 residues. Trimming took 0 bases from V and 2 from J, leaving 14 bases between them. The germline CDR1 and CDR2 sequences are SGHRS and YFSETQ. In DNA form, the CDR3 reads TGCGCCAGCAGCTTGGGGTTGACAAGCCTTAACACTGAAGCTTTCTTT. Protein sequence: CASSLGLTSLNTEAFF.

Here the CDR3 reads CASSRGQDSGNTIYF. The DNA of the CDR3 is TGTGCCAGCAGCCGTGGACAGGACTCTGGAAACACCATATATTTT. V usage is TRBV6-5 and J usage is TRBJ1-3; TRBD1 aligns across 7 bases. The CDR3 totals 15 residues. Trimming removed 6 bases from V and 0 bases from J; junction bases left unmatched: 5. Germline-derived CDR1 and CDR2 are MNHEY and SVGAGI.